The rows below give T cell receptor beta chains drawn from one sample of a study of regulatory T cells in long-lasting Graves disease. TCRdb passed the multiplex PCR reads through MiXCR, listing each CDR3 protein once. The sample records around 300,000 distinct CDR3 sequences, approximately 20% being singletons. This sample comprised peripheral blood mononuclear cells (PBMCs), obtained when the disease was refractory, from a patient treated with antithyroid drugs. The receptors were sampled from a female donor with Graves disease. Each CDR3 is given with its conserved first and last residue. The order of the fields is clone size, D gene, J gene, V gene, CDR3 DNA, CDR3 protein. A D gene is named only where the DNA matches it firmly. Expanded clones are given a class, and other clones once, few, many or no size at all.

>many|-|TRBJ1-4|TRBV3-1
TGTGCCAGCAGCCAAAAGGGGACGGGTGAAAAACTGTTTTTT
CASSQKGTGEKLFF
>-|-|TRBJ1-2|TRBV4-1
TGCGCCAGCAGCCAACCGGGGCGAAACTATGGCTACACCTTC
CASSQPGRNYGYTF
>-|-|TRBJ2-5|TRBV10-2
TGCGCCAGCAGTGAGGGGGCGGCTTGGACCCAGTACTTC
CASSEGAAWTQYF
>-|TRBD1|TRBJ1-6|TRBV6-5
TGTGCCAGCAGTTCTAACAGGGGTCGGGACAATTCACCCCTCCACTTT
CASSSNRGRDNSPLHF
>many|-|TRBJ1-6|TRBV7-2
TGTGCCAGCAGTGACTCTTGGCAGGGGAGGGTCGGTTCACCCCTCCACTTT
CASSDSWQGRVGSPLHF
>many|-|TRBJ1-5|TRBV3-1
TGTGCCAGCAGCCAAGCGGGGAGTGGAGATCAGCCCCAGCATTTT
CASSQAGSGDQPQHF
>many|TRBD2|TRBJ2-7|TRBV2
TGTGCCAGCAGTGAATGGTGGGCTAGCGGGAGCGGGAACGAGCAGTACTTC
CASSEWWASGSGNEQYF
>few|-|TRBJ2-3|TRBV6-2/TRBV6-3
TGTGCCAGCAGTTACCGGGGTACGATCACAGATACGCAGTATTTT
CASSYRGTITDTQYF
>many|-|TRBJ1-5|TRBV20-1
TGCAGTGCTCGAGCAGGGTACGATCAGCCCCAGCATTTT
CSARAGYDQPQHF
>-|TRBD1|TRBJ1-4|TRBV5-1
TGCGCCAGCAGCTTGGACCTGGACAGGGGAGATGAAAAACTGTTTTTT
CASSLDLDRGDEKLFF
>few|-|TRBJ2-1|TRBV20-1
TGCAGTGCCATCGGAAATGAGCAGTTCTTC
CSAIGNEQFF
>many|TRBD2|TRBJ2-7|TRBV6-1
TGTGCCAGCAGTACCCGCCAGGGACTAGTATTCTACGAGCAGTACTTC
CASSTRQGLVFYEQYF
>many|-|TRBJ2-5|TRBV7-2
TGTGCCAGCAGCCTACAGGGAGGGACCCAGTACTTC
CASSLQGGTQYF
>-|-|TRBJ2-7|TRBV5-1
TGCGCCAGCTTTACTAATCCAAGCTCCTACGAGCAGTACTTC
CASFTNPSSYEQYF
>-|TRBD1|TRBJ2-5|TRBV3-1
TGTGCCAGCAGCCAAGAAGAGGGGGGACAGGGGCATCTAACTCAGTACTTC
CASSQEEGGQGHLTQYF
>many|TRBD1|TRBJ1-5|TRBV29-1
TGCAGCGTCGCCGCCGGGACAGGGGGCGATCAGCCCCAGCATTTT
CSVAAGTGGDQPQHF
>many|-|TRBJ1-5|TRBV12-3/TRBV12-4
TGTGCCAGCAGCTCTAGGGGCGGTGGATCCAATCAGCCCCAGCATTTT
CASSSRGGGSNQPQHF
>many|TRBD2|TRBJ2-4|TRBV7-2
TGTGCCAGCAGCTCCGGGACTAGCGCGGGCATTCAGTACTTC
CASSSGTSAGIQYF
>-|TRBD1|TRBJ2-2|TRBV7-3
TGTGCCAGCAGTGAGGGCCACAGGGGTGCCGGGGAGCTGTTTTTT
CASSEGHRGAGELFF
>many|-|TRBJ2-7|TRBV30
TGTGCCTGGAGTCCCGCGACAGGTTCCTACTACGAGCAGTACTTC
CAWSPATGSYYEQYF
>few|TRBD1|TRBJ1-2|TRBV6-9
TGTGCCAGCAGTTACACCCCAGGGGGCGTTGGCTACACCTTC
CASSYTPGGVGYTF
>-|TRBD1|TRBJ2-7|TRBV27
TGTGCCAGCAGTTTATCTCCCGGGACAGGGGGATCCTACGAGCAGTACTTC
CASSLSPGTGGSYEQYF
>-|TRBD1|TRBJ2-5|TRBV6-1
TGTGCCAGCGCCCCAACAGGGGTCCAAGAGACCCAGTACTTC
CASAPTGVQETQYF
>few|-|TRBJ2-7|TRBV9
TGTGCCAGCAGCGTAGGTGAGGACAACTCCTACGAGCAGTACTTC
CASSVGEDNSYEQYF
>many|TRBD1|TRBJ1-2|TRBV7-2
TGTGCCAGCAGCCGAGGGGGGGGACAGCCCTATGGCTACACCTTC
CASSRGGGQPYGYTF
>many|-|TRBJ2-7|TRBV28
TGTGCCAGCAGTCCGTGGTTAACCTACGAGCAGTACTTC
CASSPWLTYEQYF
>-|-|TRBJ2-6|TRBV6-2/TRBV6-3
TGTGCCAGCAGCAGCCAGTTCGTCTCTGGGGCCAACGTCCTGACTTTC
CASSSQFVSGANVLTF
>many|-|TRBJ1-3|TRBV3-1
TGTGCCAGCAGCCAATCCGTGGGGTTCGGTGGAAACACCATATATTTT
CASSQSVGFGGNTIYF
>-|-|TRBJ1-5|TRBV6-5
TGTGCCAGCAGTTACGGCGGGGGGCCGGGACAGCCCCAGCATTTT
CASSYGGGPGQPQHF
>-|TRBD1|TRBJ1-2|TRBV10-3
TGTGCCATCAAAGAACAGGGGGCTGTCTATGGCTACACCTTC
CAIKEQGAVYGYTF
>few|-|TRBJ1-2|TRBV14
TGTGCCAGCAGCCAAGGGTCAGGGAGAAATCGGTATGGCTACACCTTC
CASSQGSGRNRYGYTF
>few|TRBD2|TRBJ2-3|TRBV7-3
TGTGCCAGCAGCTTATCGCGGTCGGGAGGGGTGGGGACAGATACGCAGTATTTT
CASSLSRSGGVGTDTQYF
>few|-|TRBJ2-7|TRBV27
TGTGCCAGCAGTCAATATGTAGGGCAGGGAACCAGCGAGCAGTACTTC
CASSQYVGQGTSEQYF
>many|-|TRBJ2-4|TRBV28
TGTGCCAGCCGGGATACTGCCAAAAACATTCAGTACTTC
CASRDTAKNIQYF
>-|-|TRBJ1-1|TRBV7-9
TGTGCCAGCAGCTTCCAAGCGAACACTGAAGCTTTCTTT
CASSFQANTEAFF
>few|-|TRBJ1-1|TRBV20-1
TGCAGTGCTAGTACGGGATGGATGAACACTGAAGCTTTCTTT
CSASTGWMNTEAFF
>-|TRBD1|TRBJ1-2|TRBV4-1
TGCGCCAGCAGCCAACCAGGGGGCGCCGTGGGAGGCTACACCTTC
CASSQPGGAVGGYTF
>-|-|TRBJ1-5|TRBV6-1
TGTGCCAGCAGCAAGATCGCGGTGGGGACAAATTTAGGAAATCAGCCCCAGCATTTT
CASSKIAVGTNLGNQPQHF
>few|TRBD2|TRBJ2-7|TRBV7-9
TGTGCCAGCAGCTTTCTCCCTAGCGGGTCGGTGGAGCAGTACTTC
CASSFLPSGSVEQYF
>-|-|TRBJ2-1|TRBV28
TGTGCCAGCAGTTTACTGGCGTGGGATGAGCAGTTCTTC
CASSLLAWDEQFF
>few|-|TRBJ2-5|TRBV5-4
TGTGCCAGCAGCTTGGGGTCGGGGCTCCAAGAGACCCAGTACTTC
CASSLGSGLQETQYF
>-|-|TRBJ1-6|TRBV6-1
TGTGCCAGCGGCCCCCACGAAGCAAGACTTGAAAGAACAAGCTCCTATAATTCACCCCTCCACTTT
CASGPHEARLERTSSYNSPLHF
>many|-|TRBJ2-7|TRBV5-5
TGTGCCAGCAGCTTAAGAGAGACATTCCCCGCGGGACCCTACGAGCAGTACTTC
CASSLRETFPAGPYEQYF
>-|TRBD1|TRBJ1-4|TRBV4-3
TGCGCCAGCAGCCAAGATACGACAGGGTTTGTTGAAAAACTGTTTTTT
CASSQDTTGFVEKLFF
>few|-|TRBJ2-7|TRBV6-2/TRBV6-3
TGTGCCAGCAGTGATATTACAGGGTACGAGCAGTACTTC
CASSDITGYEQYF
>-|-|TRBJ1-5|TRBV6-1
TGTGCCAGCAGTGTAGACAGAGATCAGCCCCAGCATTTT
CASSVDRDQPQHF
>few|TRBD2|TRBJ2-7|TRBV20-1
TGCAGTGCTGGGCCCCCCGGGAGGGCCGGGTACGAGCAGTACTTC
CSAGPPGRAGYEQYF
>few|-|TRBJ1-4|TRBV5-1
TGCGCCAGCAGCCGTCAGGTCGGGGAAAAACTGTTTTTT
CASSRQVGEKLFF
>-|-|TRBJ1-2|TRBV6-2/TRBV6-3
TGTGCCAGCAACTCGCAGGGCTATAACTATGGCTACACCTTC
CASNSQGYNYGYTF
>-|-|TRBJ2-2|TRBV4-2
TGTGCCAGCAGCCAAGGAGGAGGGTCCACCGGGGAGCTGTTTTTT
CASSQGGGSTGELFF
>-|-|TRBJ2-7|TRBV3-1
TGTGCCAGCAGCCAAGATAACATGGCCTACGAGCAGTACTTC
CASSQDNMAYEQYF
>-|-|TRBJ2-7|TRBV7-2
TGTGCCAGCAGCTCCCGGTTGGGGGCTTACGAGCAGTACTTC
CASSSRLGAYEQYF
>-|-|TRBJ2-7|TRBV11-2
TGTGCCAGCAGCTCCATGGCGGGGCGGATGAGCTCCTACGAGCAGTACTTC
CASSSMAGRMSSYEQYF
>-|TRBD2|TRBJ2-5|TRBV7-9
TGTGCCAGCAGCGACACCGGGACTAGCGGGACGCCTCAAGAGACCCAGTACTTC
CASSDTGTSGTPQETQYF
>few|TRBD2|TRBJ2-5|TRBV29-1
TGCAGCGCCGCTAGCGGTTCCCAAGAGACCCAGTACTTC
CSAASGSQETQYF